Described below is a single TCR beta chain sequence and its context. Healthy bone marrow donors made up the donors. A multiplex PCR was run with 60 Vbeta primers and 13 Jbeta primers. Sequenced by immunoSEQ multiplex PCR; TCRdb stores in-frame clones only, minus some. This sample has approximately 140,000 clones, with roughly 80% found just once. CDR3 length: 14 residues. The data were taken from a study of cytomegalovirus exposure and HLA in healthy donors. The TCR was taken from a woman aged 40 to 50 in good health and CMV-seropositive. The rearrangement uses TRBV1 and TRBJ1-1; the D call TRBD1 from the table was never checked on the DNA. TRBV1 is labeled a pseudogene. The sequencing input was PBMCs. The DNA for the CDR3 is TGCACCAGCAGCAACCGGGACAGGGTTACTGAAGCTTTCTTT. It translates to CTSSNRDRVTEAFF.